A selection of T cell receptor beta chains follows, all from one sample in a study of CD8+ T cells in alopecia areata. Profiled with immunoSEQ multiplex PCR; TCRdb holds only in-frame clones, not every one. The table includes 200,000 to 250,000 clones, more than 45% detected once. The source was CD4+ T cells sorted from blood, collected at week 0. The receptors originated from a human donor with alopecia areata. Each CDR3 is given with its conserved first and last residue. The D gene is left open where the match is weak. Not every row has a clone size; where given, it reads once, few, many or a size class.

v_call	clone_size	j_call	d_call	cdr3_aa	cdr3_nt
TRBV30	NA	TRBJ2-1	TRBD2	CAWSRGTSGHNEQFF	TGTGCCTGGAGTCGAGGGACTAGCGGGCACAATGAGCAGTTCTTC
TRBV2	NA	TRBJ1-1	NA	CASGENTEAFF	TGTGCCAGCGGCGAGAACACTGAAGCTTTCTTT
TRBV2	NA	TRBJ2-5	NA	CASTARGQETQYF	TGTGCCAGCACGGCGAGGGGTCAAGAGACCCAGTACTTC
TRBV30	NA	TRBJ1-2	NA	CAWSTGAWNGYTF	TGTGCCTGGAGTACGGGGGCGTGGAATGGCTACACCTTC
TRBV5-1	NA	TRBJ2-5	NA	CASSPGPLETQYF	TGCGCCAGCAGCCCCGGACCCTTGGAGACCCAGTACTTC
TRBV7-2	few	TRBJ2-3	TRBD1	CASSLDRGVPDTQYF	TGTGCCAGCAGCCTAGACAGGGGTGTCCCAGATACGCAGTATTTT
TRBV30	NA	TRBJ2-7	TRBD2	CAWGIIAGATYEQYF	TGTGCCTGGGGTATCATAGCGGGAGCGACCTACGAGCAGTACTTC
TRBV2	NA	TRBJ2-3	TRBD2	CASSVVAGGPGDTQYF	TGTGCCAGCAGTGTTGTCGCGGGGGGGCCAGGAGATACGCAGTATTTT
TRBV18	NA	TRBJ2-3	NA	CASSPRGGSTDTQYF	TGTGCCAGCTCACCACGGGGAGGTAGCACAGATACGCAGTATTTT
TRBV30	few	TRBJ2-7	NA	CAWSFGGSWEQYF	TGTGCCTGGAGTTTTGGGGGTTCTTGGGAGCAGTACTTC
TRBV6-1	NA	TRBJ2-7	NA	CASSEMGRYEQYF	TGTGCCAGCAGTGAAATGGGAAGATACGAGCAGTACTTC
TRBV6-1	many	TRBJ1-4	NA	CASSEAEGFGEKLFF	TGTGCCAGCAGTGAAGCAGAGGGATTCGGTGAAAAACTGTTTTTT
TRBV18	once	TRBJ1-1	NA	CASSPRSGENTEAFF	TGTGCCAGCTCTCCCCGTTCGGGGGAGAACACTGAAGCCTTCTTT
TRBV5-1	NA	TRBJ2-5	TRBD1	CASSLTGTGTRETQYF	TGCGCCAGCAGCTTGACCGGGACAGGGACCCGAGAGACCCAGTACTTC
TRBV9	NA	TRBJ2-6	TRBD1	CASSERTGPTSGANVLTF	TGTGCCAGCAGCGAGAGGACAGGCCCAACCTCTGGGGCCAACGTCCTGACTTTC
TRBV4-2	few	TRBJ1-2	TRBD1	CASSQPPGQGAPNYGYTF	TGTGCCAGCAGCCAGCCTCCGGGACAGGGGGCGCCGAACTATGGCTACACCTTC
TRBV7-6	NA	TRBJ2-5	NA	CASSLPPSGEETQYF	TGTGCCAGCAGCTTGCCCCCATCAGGGGAGGAGACCCAGTACTTC
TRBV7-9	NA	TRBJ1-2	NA	CASSLDNPYGYTF	TGTGCCAGCAGCTTAGACAACCCCTATGGCTACACCTTC
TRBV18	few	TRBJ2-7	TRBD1	CASSPRTGSYEQYF	TGTGCCAGCTCACCACGGACAGGGTCCTACGAGCAGTACTTC
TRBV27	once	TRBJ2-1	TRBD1	CASRQGRYNEQFF	TGTGCCAGTCGACAGGGGAGATACAATGAGCAGTTCTTC
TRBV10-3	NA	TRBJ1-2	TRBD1	CAISEGQGNGYTF	TGTGCCATCAGTGAGGGACAGGGGAACGGCTACACCTTC
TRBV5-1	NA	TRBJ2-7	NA	CASSLAGSVYEQYF	TGCGCCAGCAGCTTGGCTGGGAGCGTCTACGAGCAGTACTTC
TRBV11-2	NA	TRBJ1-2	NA	CASSPLLGTSSGYTF	TGTGCCAGCAGCCCCCTCTTAGGGACCTCCAGCGGCTACACCTTC
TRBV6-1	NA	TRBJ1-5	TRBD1	CASSEDRGGNQPQHF	TGTGCCAGCAGTGAAGACAGGGGGGGCAATCAGCCCCAGCATTTT
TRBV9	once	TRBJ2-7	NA	CASSVAESSYEQYF	TGTGCCAGCAGCGTAGCGGAAAGCTCCTACGAGCAGTACTTC
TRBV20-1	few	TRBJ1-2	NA	CSPQGNYGYTF	TGCAGTCCTCAGGGGAACTATGGCTACACCTTC
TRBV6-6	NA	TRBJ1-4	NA	CASGREKKLFF	TGTGCCAGTGGGAGGGAGAAGAAACTGTTTTTT
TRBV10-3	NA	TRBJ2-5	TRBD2	CATRLAGGHLETQYF	TGTGCCACACGACTAGCGGGAGGGCACTTAGAGACCCAGTACTTC
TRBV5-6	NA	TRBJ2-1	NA	CASSWANEQFF	TGTGCCAGCAGCTGGGCTAATGAGCAGTTCTTC
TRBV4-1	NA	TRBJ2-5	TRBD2	CASSGRFTSGQMAQYF	TGCGCCAGCAGCGGCCGATTCACTAGCGGTCAAATGGCCCAGTACTTC
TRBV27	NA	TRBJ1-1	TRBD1	CASSLRWTGEAFF	TGTGCCAGCAGTTTGAGGTGGACAGGTGAAGCTTTCTTT
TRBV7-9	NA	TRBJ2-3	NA	CASSLAVVVLNTDTQYF	TGTGCCAGCAGCTTAGCGGTGGTAGTTTTGAACACAGATACGCAGTATTTT
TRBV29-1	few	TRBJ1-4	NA	CSVDGAGRKLFF	TGCAGCGTTGATGGTGCAGGGCGGAAACTGTTTTTT
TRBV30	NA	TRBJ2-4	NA	CAWVGNKNIQYF	TGTGCCTGGGTGGGGAACAAAAACATTCAGTACTTC
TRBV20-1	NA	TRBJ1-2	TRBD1	CSAPTGKGYTF	TGCAGTGCTCCGACAGGGAAAGGCTACACCTTC
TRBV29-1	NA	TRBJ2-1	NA	CSVVGSSFYNEQFF	TGCAGCGTTGTCGGTAGCTCCTTCTACAATGAGCAGTTCTTC
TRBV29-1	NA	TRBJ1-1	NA	CSVVRIMNTEAFF	TGCAGCGTCGTTCGGATCATGAACACTGAAGCTTTCTTT
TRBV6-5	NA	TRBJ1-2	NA	CATRMRDSPNYGYTF	TGTGCCACACGGATGAGAGACAGTCCTAACTATGGCTACACCTTC
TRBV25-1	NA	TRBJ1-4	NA	CASSEGGAVNEKLFF	TGTGCCAGCAGTGAAGGGGGGGCAGTTAATGAAAAACTGTTTTTT
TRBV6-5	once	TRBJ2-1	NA	CASSMGPNEQFF	TGTGCCAGCAGTATGGGGCCAAATGAGCAGTTCTTC
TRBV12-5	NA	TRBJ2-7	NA	CASGLVRTGDDINDEQYF	TGTGCTAGTGGTTTGGTACGCACGGGAGACGATATCAACGACGAGCAGTACTTC
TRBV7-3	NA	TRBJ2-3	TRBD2	CASSSGLAGSTDTQYF	TGTGCCAGCAGCTCCGGACTAGCGGGGAGCACAGATACGCAGTATTTT
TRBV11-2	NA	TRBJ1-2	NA	CASSLGNRDGYTF	TGTGCCAGCAGCTTAGGCAACAGGGATGGCTACACCTTC
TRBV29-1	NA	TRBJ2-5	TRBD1	CSVLTGGGETQYF	TGCAGCGTTCTGACAGGGGGGGGAGAGACCCAGTACTTC
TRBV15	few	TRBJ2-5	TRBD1	CATTRDRGQETQYF	TGTGCCACCACCCGGGACAGGGGTCAAGAGACCCAGTACTTC
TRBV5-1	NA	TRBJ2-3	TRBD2	CASSLVAGGPDTQYF	TGCGCCAGCAGCTTGGTAGCGGGAGGGCCCGATACGCAGTATTTT
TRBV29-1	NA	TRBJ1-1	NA	CSVVQVLNTEAFF	TGCAGCGTTGTGCAGGTCTTGAACACTGAAGCTTTCTTT
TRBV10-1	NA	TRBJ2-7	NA	CASSFGGTQSYEQYF	TGCGCCAGCAGTTTTGGGGGGACTCAGTCCTACGAGCAGTACTTC
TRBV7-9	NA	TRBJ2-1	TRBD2	CASSLAGLFYNEQFF	TGTGCCAGCAGCTTAGCGGGACTATTTTACAATGAGCAGTTCTTC
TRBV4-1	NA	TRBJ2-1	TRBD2	CTSSQPGLGTVF	TGCACCAGCAGCCAACCGGGACTAGGTACTGTCTTC
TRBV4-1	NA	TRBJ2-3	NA	CASSQVSRLTDTQYF	TGCGCCAGCAGCCAAGTATCCAGGCTCACAGATACGCAGTATTTT
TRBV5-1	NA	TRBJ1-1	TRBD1	CASSLQGGTEAFF	TGCGCCAGCAGCTTACAGGGGGGCACTGAAGCTTTCTTT
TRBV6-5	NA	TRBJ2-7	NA	CASSRDTRYEQYF	TGTGCCAGCAGTAGGGACACCCGCTACGAGCAGTACTTC
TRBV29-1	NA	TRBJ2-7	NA	CSVKRPTGEQYF	TGCAGCGTAAAGAGGCCCACGGGAGAGCAGTACTTC
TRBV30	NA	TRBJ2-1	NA	CAWIGNSYNEQFF	TGTGCCTGGATCGGAAACTCCTACAATGAGCAGTTCTTC